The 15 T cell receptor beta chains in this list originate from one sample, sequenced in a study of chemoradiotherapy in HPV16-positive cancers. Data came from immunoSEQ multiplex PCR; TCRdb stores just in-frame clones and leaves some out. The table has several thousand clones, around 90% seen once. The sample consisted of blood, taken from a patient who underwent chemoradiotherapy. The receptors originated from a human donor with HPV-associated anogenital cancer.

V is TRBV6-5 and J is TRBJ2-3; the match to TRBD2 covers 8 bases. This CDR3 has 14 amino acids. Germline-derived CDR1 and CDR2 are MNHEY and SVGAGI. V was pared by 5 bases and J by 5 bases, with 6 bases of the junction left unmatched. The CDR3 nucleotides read TGTGCCAGCAGTGCTCCGGGGGGGATAGATACGCAGTATTTT. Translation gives CASSAPGGIDTQYF.

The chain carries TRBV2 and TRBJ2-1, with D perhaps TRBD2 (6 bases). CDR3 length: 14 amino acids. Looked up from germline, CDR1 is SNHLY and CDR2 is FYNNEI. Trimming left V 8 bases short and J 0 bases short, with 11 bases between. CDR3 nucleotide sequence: TGTGCCAGCCTAGCGCTGAGCTCCTACAATGAGCAGTTCTTC. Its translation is CASLALSSYNEQFF.

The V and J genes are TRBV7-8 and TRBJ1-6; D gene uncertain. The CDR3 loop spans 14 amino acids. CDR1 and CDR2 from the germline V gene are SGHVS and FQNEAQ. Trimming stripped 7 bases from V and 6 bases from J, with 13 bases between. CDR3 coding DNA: TGTGCCAGCACCTCCGGGGTCCTTAATTCACCCCTCCACTTT. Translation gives CASTSGVLNSPLHF.

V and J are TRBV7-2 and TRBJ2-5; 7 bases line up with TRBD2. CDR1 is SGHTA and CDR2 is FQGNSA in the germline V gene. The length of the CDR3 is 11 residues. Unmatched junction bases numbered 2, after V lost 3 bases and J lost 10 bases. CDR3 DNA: TGTGCCAGCAGCTTCGGCGGGGGCCAGTACTTC. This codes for CASSFGGGQYF.

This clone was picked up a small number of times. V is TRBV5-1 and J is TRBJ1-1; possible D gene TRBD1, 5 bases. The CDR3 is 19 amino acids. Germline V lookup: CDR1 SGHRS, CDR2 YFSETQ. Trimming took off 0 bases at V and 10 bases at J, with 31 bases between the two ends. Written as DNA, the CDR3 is TGCGCCAGCAGCTTGGCATATCCGAAGTCTTTTAGGGGCCCGAGTTCAGCTTTCTTT. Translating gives CASSLAYPKSFRGPSSAFF.

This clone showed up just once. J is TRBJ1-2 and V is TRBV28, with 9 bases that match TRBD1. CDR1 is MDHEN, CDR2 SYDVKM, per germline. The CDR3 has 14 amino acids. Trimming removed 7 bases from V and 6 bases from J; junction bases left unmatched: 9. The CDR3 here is CASMGQGIINGYTF. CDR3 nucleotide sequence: TGTGCCAGCATGGGACAGGGCATTATTAATGGCTACACCTTC.

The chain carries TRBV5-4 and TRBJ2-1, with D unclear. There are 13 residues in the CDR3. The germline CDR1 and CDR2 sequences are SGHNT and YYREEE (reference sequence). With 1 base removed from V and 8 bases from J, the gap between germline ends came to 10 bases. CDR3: CASSLQSVDEQFF. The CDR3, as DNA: TGTGCCAGCAGCTTGCAGTCTGTCGATGAGCAGTTCTTC.

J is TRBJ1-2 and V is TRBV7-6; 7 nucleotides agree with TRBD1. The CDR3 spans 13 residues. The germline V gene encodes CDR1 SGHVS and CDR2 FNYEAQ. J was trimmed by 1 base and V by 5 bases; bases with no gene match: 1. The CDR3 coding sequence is TGTGCCAGCAGCGCAGGGGGTAACTATGGCTACACCTTC. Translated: CASSAGGNYGYTF.

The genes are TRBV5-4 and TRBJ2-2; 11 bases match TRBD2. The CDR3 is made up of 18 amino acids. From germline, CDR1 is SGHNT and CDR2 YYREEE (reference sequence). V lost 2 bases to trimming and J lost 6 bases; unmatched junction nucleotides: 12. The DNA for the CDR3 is TGTGCCAGCAGCTTAGGGACTAGCGGCGCTTTGAGTCCCGGGGAGCTGTTTTTT. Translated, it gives CASSLGTSGALSPGELFF.

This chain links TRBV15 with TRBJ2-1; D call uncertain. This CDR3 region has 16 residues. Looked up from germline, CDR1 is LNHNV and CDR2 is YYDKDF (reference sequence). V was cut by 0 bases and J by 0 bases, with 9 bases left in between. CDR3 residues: CATSRDLQSSYNEQFF. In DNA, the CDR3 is TGTGCCACCAGCAGAGATCTACAGAGCTCCTACAATGAGCAGTTCTTC.

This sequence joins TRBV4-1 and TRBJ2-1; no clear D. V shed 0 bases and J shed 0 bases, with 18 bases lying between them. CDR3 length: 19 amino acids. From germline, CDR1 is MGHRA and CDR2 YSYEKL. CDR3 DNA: TGCGCCAGCAGCCAAGAGTTAGTTCACCTTACCACCTCCTACAATGAGCAGTTCTTC. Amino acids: CASSQELVHLTTSYNEQFF.

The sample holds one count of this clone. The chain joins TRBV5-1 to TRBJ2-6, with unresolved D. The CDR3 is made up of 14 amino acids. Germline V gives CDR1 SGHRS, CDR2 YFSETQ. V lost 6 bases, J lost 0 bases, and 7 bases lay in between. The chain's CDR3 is CASMLSSGANVLTF. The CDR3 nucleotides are TGCGCCAGCATGCTTAGCTCTGGGGCCAACGTCCTGACTTTC. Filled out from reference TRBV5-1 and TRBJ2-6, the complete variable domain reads KAGVTQTPRYLIKTRGQQVTLSCSPISGHRSVSWYQQTPGQGLQFLFEYFSETQRNKGNFPGRFSGRQFSNSRSEMNVSTLELGDSALYLCASMLSSGANVLTFGAGSRLTVL.

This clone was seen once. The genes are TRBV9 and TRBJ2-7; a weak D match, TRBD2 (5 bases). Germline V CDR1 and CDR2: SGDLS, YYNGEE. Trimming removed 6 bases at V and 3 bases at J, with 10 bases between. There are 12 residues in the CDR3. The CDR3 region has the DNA TGTGCCAGCAAGCGGAGCATCTACGAGCAGTACGTC. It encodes CASKRSIYEQYV.

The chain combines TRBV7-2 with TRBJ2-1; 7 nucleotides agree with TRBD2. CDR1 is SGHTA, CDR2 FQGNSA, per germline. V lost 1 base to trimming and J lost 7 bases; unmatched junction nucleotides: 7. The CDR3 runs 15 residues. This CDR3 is CASSLGLAEKNEQFF. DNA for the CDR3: TGTGCCAGCAGCTTAGGGCTAGCGGAAAAGAATGAGCAGTTCTTC.

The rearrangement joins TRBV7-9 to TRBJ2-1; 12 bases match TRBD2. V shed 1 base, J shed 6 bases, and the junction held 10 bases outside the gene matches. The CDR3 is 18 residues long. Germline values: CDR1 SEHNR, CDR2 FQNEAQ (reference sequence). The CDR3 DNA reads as TGTGCCAGCAGCTTAGTAAGGTCGCTAGCGGGGGGGCCCAATGAGCAGTTCTTC. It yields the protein CASSLVRSLAGGPNEQFF.